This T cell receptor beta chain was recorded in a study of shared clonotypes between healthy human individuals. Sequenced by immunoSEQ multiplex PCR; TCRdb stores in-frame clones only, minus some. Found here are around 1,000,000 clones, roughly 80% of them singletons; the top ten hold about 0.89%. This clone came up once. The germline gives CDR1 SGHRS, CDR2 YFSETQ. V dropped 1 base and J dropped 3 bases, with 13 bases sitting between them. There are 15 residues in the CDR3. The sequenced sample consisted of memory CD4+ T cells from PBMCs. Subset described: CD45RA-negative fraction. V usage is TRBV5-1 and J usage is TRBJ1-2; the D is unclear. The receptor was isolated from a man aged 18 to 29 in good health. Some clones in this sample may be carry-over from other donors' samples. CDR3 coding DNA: TGCGCCAGCAGCTTGATTGAAGATGTTGACTATGGCTACACCTTC. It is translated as CASSLIEDVDYGYTF.